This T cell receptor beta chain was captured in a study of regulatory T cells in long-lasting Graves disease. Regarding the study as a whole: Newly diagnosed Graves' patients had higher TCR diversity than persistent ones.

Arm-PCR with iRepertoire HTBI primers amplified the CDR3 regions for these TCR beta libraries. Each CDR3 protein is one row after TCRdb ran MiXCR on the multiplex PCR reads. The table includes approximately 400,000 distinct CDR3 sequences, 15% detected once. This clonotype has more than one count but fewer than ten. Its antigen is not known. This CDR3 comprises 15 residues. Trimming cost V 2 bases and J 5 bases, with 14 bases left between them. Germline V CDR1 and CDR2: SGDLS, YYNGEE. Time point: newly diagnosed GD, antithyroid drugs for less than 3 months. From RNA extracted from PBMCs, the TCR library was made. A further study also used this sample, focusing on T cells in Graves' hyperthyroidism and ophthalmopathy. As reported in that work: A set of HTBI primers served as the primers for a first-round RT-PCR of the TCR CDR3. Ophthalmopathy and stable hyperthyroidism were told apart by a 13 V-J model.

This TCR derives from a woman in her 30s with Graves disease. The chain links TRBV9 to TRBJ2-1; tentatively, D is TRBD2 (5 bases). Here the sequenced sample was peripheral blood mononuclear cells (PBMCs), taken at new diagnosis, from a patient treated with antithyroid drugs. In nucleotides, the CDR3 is TGTGCCAGCAGCGTCGAGACTCTCGGGGACAATGAGCAGTTCTTC. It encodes CASSVETLGDNEQFF.